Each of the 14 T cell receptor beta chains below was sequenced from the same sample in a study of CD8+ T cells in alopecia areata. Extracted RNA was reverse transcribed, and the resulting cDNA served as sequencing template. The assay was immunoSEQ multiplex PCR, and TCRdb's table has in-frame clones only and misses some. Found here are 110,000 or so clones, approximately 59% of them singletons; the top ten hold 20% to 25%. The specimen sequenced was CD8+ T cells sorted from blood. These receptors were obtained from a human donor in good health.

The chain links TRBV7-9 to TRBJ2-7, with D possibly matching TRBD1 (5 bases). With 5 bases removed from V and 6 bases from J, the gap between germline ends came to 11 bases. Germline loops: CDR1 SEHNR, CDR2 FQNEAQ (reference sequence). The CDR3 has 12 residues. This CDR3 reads CASSGDSFEQYF. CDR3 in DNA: TGTGCCAGCAGCGGAGACAGCTTCGAGCAGTACTTC.

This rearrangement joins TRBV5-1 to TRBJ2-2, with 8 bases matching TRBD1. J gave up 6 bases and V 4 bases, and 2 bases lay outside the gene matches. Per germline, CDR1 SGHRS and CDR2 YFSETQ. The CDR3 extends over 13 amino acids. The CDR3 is CASSRTGPGELFF. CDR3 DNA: TGCGCCAGCAGCCGGACAGGGCCCGGGGAGCTGTTTTTT.

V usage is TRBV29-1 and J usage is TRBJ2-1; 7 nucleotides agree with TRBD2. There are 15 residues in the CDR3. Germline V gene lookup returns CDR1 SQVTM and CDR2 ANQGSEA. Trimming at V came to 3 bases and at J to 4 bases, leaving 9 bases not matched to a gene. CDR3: CSVDSAGNLYNEQFF. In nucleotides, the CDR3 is TGCAGCGTTGATTCAGCGGGGAATCTATACAATGAGCAGTTCTTC.

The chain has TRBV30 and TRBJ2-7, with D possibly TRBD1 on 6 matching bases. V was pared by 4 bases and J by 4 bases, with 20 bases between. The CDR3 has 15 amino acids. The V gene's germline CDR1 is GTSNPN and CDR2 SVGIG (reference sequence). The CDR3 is CAWKSKPGEPYEQYF. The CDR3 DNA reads TGTGCCTGGAAATCCAAGCCAGGGGAGCCTTACGAGCAGTACTTC.

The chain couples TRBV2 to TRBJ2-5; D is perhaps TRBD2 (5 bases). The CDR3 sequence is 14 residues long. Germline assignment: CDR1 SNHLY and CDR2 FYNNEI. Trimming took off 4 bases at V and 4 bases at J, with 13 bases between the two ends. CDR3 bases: TGTGCCAGCAGTGGCGAGGGCAGACGAGAGACCCAGTACTTC. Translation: CASSGEGRRETQYF.

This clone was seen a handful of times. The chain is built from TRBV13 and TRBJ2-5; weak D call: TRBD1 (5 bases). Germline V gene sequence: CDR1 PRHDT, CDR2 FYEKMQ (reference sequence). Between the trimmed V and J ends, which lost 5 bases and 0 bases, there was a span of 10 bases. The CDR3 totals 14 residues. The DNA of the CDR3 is TGTGCCAGCAGCCCGGAAGGGGACCAAGAGACCCAGTACTTC. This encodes CASSPEGDQETQYF.

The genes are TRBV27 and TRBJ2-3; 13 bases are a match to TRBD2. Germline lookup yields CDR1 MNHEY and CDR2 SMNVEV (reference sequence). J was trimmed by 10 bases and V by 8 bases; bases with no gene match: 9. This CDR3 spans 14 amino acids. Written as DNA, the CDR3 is TGTGCCAGCCGACTAGCGGGGGGTGTTGCGCCGCAGTATTTT. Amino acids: CASRLAGGVAPQYF.

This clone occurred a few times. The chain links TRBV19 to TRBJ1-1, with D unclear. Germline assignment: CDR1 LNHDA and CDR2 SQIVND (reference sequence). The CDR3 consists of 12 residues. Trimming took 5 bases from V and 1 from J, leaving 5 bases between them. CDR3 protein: CASSHRNTEAFF. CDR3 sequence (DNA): TGTGCCAGTAGTCACCGGAACACTGAAGCTTTCTTT.

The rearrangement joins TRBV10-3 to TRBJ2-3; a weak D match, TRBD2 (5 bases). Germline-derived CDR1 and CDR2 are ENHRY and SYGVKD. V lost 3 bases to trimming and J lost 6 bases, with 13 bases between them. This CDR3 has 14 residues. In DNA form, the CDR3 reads TGTGCCATCAGTGACGGAGGTGGCAAGGATACGCAGTATTTT. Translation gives CAISDGGGKDTQYF.

CDR3 sequence: CASSPGWSSTDTQYF. The DNA of the CDR3 is TGTGCCAGCAGCCCTGGATGGTCAAGCACAGATACGCAGTATTTT. This rearrangement joins TRBV11-2 to TRBJ2-3, with D unclear. Germline CDR1 reads SGHAT; CDR2 reads FQNNGV. V lost 5 bases to trimming and J lost 0 bases, with 12 bases between them. The CDR3 is 15 amino acids.

The CDR3 loop is CSVECEESPYNEQFF. The DNA of the CDR3 is TGCAGCGTTGAATGCGAGGAATCCCCTTACAATGAGCAGTTCTTC. The chain couples TRBV29-1 to TRBJ2-1; D ambiguous. Germline CDR1 and CDR2: SQVTM and ANQGSEA. Trimming cost V 2 bases and J 4 bases, with 15 bases left between them. The CDR3 runs 15 residues.

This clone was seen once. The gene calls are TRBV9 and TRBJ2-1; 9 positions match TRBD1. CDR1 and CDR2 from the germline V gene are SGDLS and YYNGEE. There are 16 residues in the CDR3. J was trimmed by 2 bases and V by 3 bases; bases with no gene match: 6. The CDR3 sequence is CASSGPGTGTYNEQFF. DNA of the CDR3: TGTGCCAGCAGCGGTCCCGGGACAGGGACCTACAATGAGCAGTTCTTC.

The CDR3 DNA reads as TGTGCCACCAGCAGAGTAGGGACAGCCTACAATGAGCAGTTCTTC. It yields the protein CATSRVGTAYNEQFF. The J gene is TRBJ2-1, the V gene TRBV15, with 7 positions matching TRBD1. The length of the CDR3 is 15 residues. Trimming took 1 base from V and 2 from J; bases not matched to a gene: 2. Germline CDR1 LNHNV, CDR2 YYDKDF (reference sequence).

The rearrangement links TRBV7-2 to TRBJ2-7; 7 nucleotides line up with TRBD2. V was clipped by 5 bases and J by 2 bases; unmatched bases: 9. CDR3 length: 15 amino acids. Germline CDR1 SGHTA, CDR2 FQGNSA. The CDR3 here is CASSPTGLVPYEQYF. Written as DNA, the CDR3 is TGTGCCAGCAGCCCCACCGGACTAGTCCCCTACGAGCAGTACTTC.